This TCR beta chain was found in a study of blood T cell repertoires in COVID-19. The wider study: PBMCs, B-cell-depleted T cells, or T cells provided the cDNA or gDNA that made up the material.

Sequencing was performed with immunoSEQ multiplex PCR; in TCRdb, only in-frame clones are kept and a portion is missing. The sample yields roughly 310,000 clones, 90% seen once. With V trimmed by 4 bases and J by 6 bases, 18 bases remained unmatched. The V gene's germline CDR1 is SGHRS and CDR2 YFSETQ. The CDR3 consists of 20 residues. In terms of age and location, participants ranged from roughly 18 to 90 years and lived in about 25 US areas. Assignments of participants to cohorts depended upon their own reported clinical history. The sequencing input was PBMCs or T cells enriched from blood (not recorded which). The source of this sequence is a man in his sixties who had recovered from COVID-19. The V and J genes are TRBV5-1 and TRBJ2-1; 14 bases align to TRBD2. The CDR3 region has the DNA TGCGCCAGCAGCCCATACGGGACTAGCGGGGGAACCGCACGAGTCAATGAGCAGTTCTTC. It translates to CASSPYGTSGGTARVNEQFF.